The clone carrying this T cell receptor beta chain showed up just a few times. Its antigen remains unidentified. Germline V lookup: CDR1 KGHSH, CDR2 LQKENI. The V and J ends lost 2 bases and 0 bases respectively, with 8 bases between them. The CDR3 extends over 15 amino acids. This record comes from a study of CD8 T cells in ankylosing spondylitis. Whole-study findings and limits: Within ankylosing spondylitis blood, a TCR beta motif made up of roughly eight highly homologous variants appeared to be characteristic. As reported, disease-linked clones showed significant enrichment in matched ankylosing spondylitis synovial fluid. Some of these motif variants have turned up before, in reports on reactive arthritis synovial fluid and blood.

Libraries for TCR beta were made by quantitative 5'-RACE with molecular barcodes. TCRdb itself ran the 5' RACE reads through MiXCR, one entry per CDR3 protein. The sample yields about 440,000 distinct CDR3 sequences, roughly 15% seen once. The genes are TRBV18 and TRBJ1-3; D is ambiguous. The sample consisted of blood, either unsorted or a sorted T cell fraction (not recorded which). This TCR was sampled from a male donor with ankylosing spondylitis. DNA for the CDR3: TGTGCCAGCTCACCAAAGGACGACTCTGGAAACACCATATATTTT. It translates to CASSPKDDSGNTIYF.